The T cell receptor (beta chain) described here comes from a study of blood T cell repertoires in COVID-19. On the study more broadly: Acute-phase and convalescent COVID-19 samples originated in the United States, Italy and Spain. In each case, the material was cDNA or gDNA derived from T cells, B-cell-depleted T cells, or PBMCs.

Original methodology: Estimation of nucleated cell counts was performed using reference gene primer amplification. Using immunoSEQ multiplex PCR, the repertoire was profiled, and TCRdb retains in-frame clones only, with some absent. The DNA gave D and trimming, while V, J and clone size come from that table. The sample has 400,000 or so clones; 90% are singletons. The CDR3 runs to 13 residues. V lost 6 bases to trimming and J lost 0 bases, with 9 bases between them. Germline V gene data show CDR1 as SGHRS and CDR2 as YFSETQ. Each recovered donor of Cohort 3 presented with two negative PCRs, clearance, or symptom resolution.

V gene TRBV5-1 combines with J gene TRBJ1-1; no clear D gene. What was sequenced was PBMCs or T cells enriched from blood (not recorded which). This receptor was taken from a man aged 18 to 30 who had recovered from COVID-19. The CDR3 DNA follows: TGCGCCAGCAAGAGCCTTTTGAACACTGAAGCTTTCTTT. It yields the protein CASKSLLNTEAFF.